Below are 27 T cell receptor beta chains sequenced from a single sample in a study of blood T cell repertoires in COVID-19. Using immunoSEQ multiplex PCR, the repertoire was profiled, and TCRdb retains in-frame clones only, with some absent. The table has fewer than 50,000 clones, about 82% seen once. Sequencing used peripheral blood. These receptors were taken from a human donor in a cohort sampled during active COVID-19.

This clone showed up just a few times. V usage is TRBV12-3 or TRBV12-4 and J usage is TRBJ2-7, with a possible D match to TRBD1 (6 bases). The V end lost 3 bases, the J end lost 1 base, and 7 bases lay between the germline ends. The CDR3 runs to 13 residues. The CDR3 DNA reads TGTGCCAGCAGTTTTAGGGGGTCCTACGAGCAGTACTTC. This gives the protein CASSFRGSYEQYF.

Note on this clone: Mismatch with germline at one junction end may stem from a read error. This sequence joins TRBV27 and TRBJ2-5; possible D gene TRBD2, 6 bases. Germline lookup yields CDR1 MNHEY and CDR2 SMNVEV (reference sequence). The length of the CDR3 is 14 residues. The CDR3 region has the DNA TGTGCCAGCAGTCCCATATCCCGTTCGGGGACTTTCCACTTC. Its translation is CASSPISRSGTFHF.

The chain carries TRBV27 and TRBJ2-1; the D gene is possibly TRBD1 (5 bases). The germline V and J ends were trimmed by 10 bases and 6 bases, with 19 bases remaining between them. CDR3 length: 14 amino acids. Looked up from germline, CDR1 is MNHEY and CDR2 is SMNVEV (reference sequence). The CDR3 nucleotides are TGTGCCACATCTAGTATCTCAGACAGCAATGAGCAGTTCTTC. This encodes CATSSISDSNEQFF.

The chain combines TRBV6-5 with TRBJ2-7, with 13 bases identical to TRBD2. With V trimmed by 7 bases and J by 6 bases, 9 bases remained unmatched. The V gene's germline CDR1 is MNHEY and CDR2 SVGAGI. The CDR3 sequence is 15 residues long. The CDR3 here is CASKGLAGAKSEQYF. DNA for the CDR3: TGTGCCAGCAAAGGACTAGCGGGAGCGAAGTCCGAGCAGTACTTC.

This sequence joins TRBV29-1 and TRBJ2-1; D perhaps matches TRBD2 (5 bases). Trimming removed 4 bases from V and 6 bases from J, with 16 bases in between. This CDR3 region has 14 residues. Germline CDR1 SQVTM, CDR2 ANQGSEA. CDR3 loop: CSVAPGGLGNEQFF. The CDR3 DNA is TGCAGCGTTGCCCCAGGAGGTTTGGGCAATGAGCAGTTCTTC.

The V gene is TRBV4-1, the J gene TRBJ2-1, with D possibly matching TRBD1 (5 bases). V gave up 1 base and J gave up 10 bases, with 11 bases separating them. The CDR3 sequence is 13 residues long. Germline values: CDR1 MGHRA, CDR2 YSYEKL. CDR3 coding DNA: TGCGCCAGCAGCCAAGGACAGATGAAGGAGCAGTTCTTC. Protein: CASSQGQMKEQFF.

This chain links TRBV18 with TRBJ1-2; 7 positions agree with TRBD1. J lost 2 bases, V lost 1 base, and 4 bases had no gene match. CDR1 and CDR2 from the germline V gene are KGHSH and LQKENI. This CDR3 contains 15 residues. CDR3 in amino acids: CASSPQGAGNYGYTF. DNA of the CDR3: TGTGCCAGCTCACCACAGGGGGCTGGGAACTATGGCTACACCTTC.

This chain links TRBV9 with TRBJ2-2; 11 bases align to TRBD1. V shed 9 bases, J shed 5 bases, and the junction held 9 bases outside the gene matches. CDR1 and CDR2 from the germline V gene are SGDLS and YYNGEE. The CDR3 spans 15 residues. The DNA of the CDR3 is TGTGCCACCGCAGGACAGGGGGCTTTGACCGGGGAGCTGTTTTTT. Amino acid sequence: CATAGQGALTGELFF.

The V call is TRBV19, the J call TRBJ1-2; D possibly corresponds to TRBD1 (5 bases). This CDR3 comprises 14 residues. V was trimmed by 3 bases and J by 3 bases, leaving 11 bases between them. Germline V gene sequence: CDR1 LNHDA, CDR2 SQIVND (reference sequence). The CDR3 here is CASSMGGVDYGYTF. Here the CDR3 DNA reads TGTGCCAGTAGTATGGGGGGGGTTGACTATGGCTACACCTTC.

This chain joins TRBV5-1 and TRBJ2-7; 7 bases line up with TRBD1. The V segment lost 1 base and the J segment 2 bases; nucleotides outside the gene matches: 9. This CDR3 region has 16 residues. CDR1 is SGHRS and CDR2 is YFSETQ in the germline V gene. Here the CDR3 reads CASSLRTGSLPYEQYF. Written as DNA, the CDR3 is TGCGCCAGCAGCTTGAGGACAGGAAGCCTTCCCTACGAGCAGTACTTC.

This clone came up once. The chain combines TRBV29-1 with TRBJ2-7; TRBD1 aligns across 10 bases. The CDR3 is made up of 13 amino acids. V shed 4 bases and J 6 bases; nucleotides not matched to a gene: 6. Per germline, CDR1 SQVTM and CDR2 ANQGSEA. CDR3 sequence (DNA): TGCAGCGTTGTACGACAGGGGGCGGGCGAGCAGTACTTC. It codes for CSVVRQGAGEQYF.

The J gene is TRBJ2-2, the V gene TRBV7-2; TRBD2 matches at 13 bases. Germline V gene lookup returns CDR1 SGHTA and CDR2 FQGNSA. The CDR3 runs 15 residues. The junction had 5 bases not matched to a gene; V was cut back by 6 bases and J by 7 bases. CDR3 sequence: CASRTLAGGHGELFF. The CDR3 DNA follows: TGTGCCAGCAGGACACTAGCGGGGGGGCACGGGGAGCTGTTTTTT.

This sequence joins TRBV7-6 and TRBJ2-7, with TRBD2 identical over 15 bases. V was pared by 0 bases and J by 0 bases, with 9 bases of the junction left unmatched. Germline V CDR1 and CDR2: SGHVS, FNYEAQ. This CDR3 has 20 residues. The CDR3 protein is CASSLAGLAGGPIPSYEQYF. The CDR3 nucleotides read TGTGCCAGCAGCTTAGCCGGACTAGCGGGAGGGCCTATCCCCTCCTACGAGCAGTACTTC.

CDR3 sequence: CASSPFTGTNYGYTF. DNA of the CDR3: TGTGCCAGCTCACCATTCACCGGGACTAACTATGGCTACACCTTC. V is TRBV18 and J is TRBJ1-2; the D is unclear. The CDR3 runs to 15 residues. In germline, CDR1 is KGHSH, CDR2 LQKENI. The V end lost 2 bases, the J end lost 0 bases, and 10 bases lay between the germline ends.

The gene calls are TRBV7-6 and TRBJ2-3, with 8 bases lining up with TRBD2. This CDR3 has 18 amino acids. V lost 0 bases and J lost 3; bases outside the gene matches: 11. Germline-derived CDR1 and CDR2 are SGHVS and FNYEAQ. The CDR3 loop is CASSLADRGGLVTDTQYF. For the CDR3, the DNA is TGTGCCAGCAGCTTAGCGGACCGGGGGGGACTAGTTACAGATACGCAGTATTTT.

V is TRBV11-1 and J is TRBJ1-1, with TRBD1 as a possible D gene (6 bases). This CDR3 has 15 residues. Germline V gene lookup returns CDR1 SGHAT and CDR2 FQDESV (reference sequence). V lost 5 bases and J lost 2, with 15 bases in between. The CDR3 coding sequence is TGTGCCAGCAGCGCCCAAACGGGACATAACACTGAAGCTTTCTTT. Residues: CASSAQTGHNTEAFF.

This chain connects TRBV10-3 to TRBJ1-4; 8 nucleotides line up with TRBD1. V was clipped by 2 bases and J by 8 bases; unmatched bases: 4. This CDR3 has 14 amino acids. The germline V gene encodes CDR1 ENHRY and CDR2 SYGVKD. The CDR3 DNA reads as TGTGCCATCAGTGAGGGACAGGGTGGGGAAAAACTGTTTTTT. This codes for CAISEGQGGEKLFF.

The V gene is TRBV7-2, the J gene TRBJ1-2; 11 bases agree with TRBD1. The CDR3 runs to 15 residues. The V gene's germline CDR1 is SGHTA and CDR2 FQGNSA. The V segment lost 5 bases and the J segment 4 bases; nucleotides outside the gene matches: 6. The CDR3 loop reads CASSAGQGAAYGYTF. DNA of the CDR3: TGTGCCAGCAGCGCCGGACAGGGGGCAGCCTATGGCTACACCTTC.

V is TRBV6-2 or TRBV6-3 and J is TRBJ1-5; unclear D gene. Trimming shortened V by 1 base and J by 3 bases, and 10 bases separated the two germline ends. CDR1 and CDR2 from the germline V gene are MNHEY and SVGEGT. This CDR3 is built from 15 residues. CDR3 sequence: CASSYLGVNNQPQHF. CDR3 sequence (DNA): TGTGCCAGCAGTTACTTGGGCGTCAACAATCAGCCCCAGCATTTT.

CDR3 nucleotides: TGTGCAAGTCGCTTTCTGTCCCTGACAGAGCCCTCGGAGACCCAGTACTTC. It is translated as CASRFLSLTEPSETQYF. This rearrangement joins TRBV12-2 to TRBJ2-5; whether TRBD1, the table's D call, matches the DNA was not checked. TRBV12-2 is a listed pseudogene. This CDR3 comprises 17 residues.

This chain joins TRBV24-1 and TRBJ2-3; a weak D match, TRBD2 (7 bases). The CDR3 totals 15 residues. From germline, CDR1 is KGHDR and CDR2 SFDVKD. With 3 bases removed from V and 1 base from J, the gap between germline ends came to 10 bases. The CDR3 coding sequence is TGTGCCACCAGTGATCGCGGGGGCGGCACAGATACGCAGTATTTT. Translated: CATSDRGGGTDTQYF.

This sequence joins TRBV19 and TRBJ1-2, with TRBD1 matching over 7 bases. Losses at the gene ends were 7 bases for V and 3 bases for J; bases not matched to a gene: 14. The length of the CDR3 is 16 residues. Looked up from germline, CDR1 is LNHDA and CDR2 is SQIVND (reference sequence). CDR3 loop: CASTSSTGAEHYGYTF. The CDR3 DNA reads TGTGCCAGTACCTCAAGCACAGGGGCAGAACACTATGGCTACACCTTC.

The chain combines TRBV29-1 with TRBJ1-1; D not resolved. Between the trimmed V and J ends, which lost 8 bases and 6 bases, there was a span of 28 bases. CDR3 size: 16 residues. Germline values: CDR1 SQVTM, CDR2 ANQGSEA. The CDR3 nucleotides are TGCAGCACCGAGGGAGGAACCGTGAACCCGATCGCTGAAGCTTTCTTT. Translating gives CSTEGGTVNPIAEAFF.

This sequence joins TRBV10-1 and TRBJ2-3; D unresolved. The germline V gene encodes CDR1 WNHNN and CDR2 SYGVQD (reference sequence). The V end was cut by 6 bases, the J end by 1 base, with 11 bases between. The CDR3 is 14 residues long. CDR3 residues: CASSLWSRTDTQYF. For the CDR3, the DNA is TGCGCCAGCAGCCTCTGGAGTCGCACAGATACGCAGTATTTT.

This CDR3 is CASSLSGTGYEQYF. CDR3 in DNA: TGTGCCAGCAGCTTATCCGGGACAGGCTACGAGCAGTACTTC. The chain joins TRBV7-3 to TRBJ2-7, with 8 bases identical to TRBD1. Germline V lookup: CDR1 SGHTA, CDR2 FQGTGA. J was trimmed by 3 bases and V by 2 bases; bases with no gene match: 3. The CDR3 length is 14 residues. The full variable domain, completed using reference TRBV7-3 and TRBJ2-7, is GAGVSQTPSNKVTEKGKYVELRCDPISGHTALYWYRQSLGQGPEFLIYFQGTGAADDSGLPNDRFFAVRPEGSVSTLKIQRTERGDSAVYLCASSLSGTGYEQYFGPGTRLTVT.

In this sample, this clone turned up once. This chain uses TRBV11-2 with TRBJ2-1; 8 positions agree with TRBD2. There are 16 residues in the CDR3. Looked up from germline, CDR1 is SGHAT and CDR2 is FQNNGV. Germline trimming cut 0 bases from V and 7 bases from J; bases unmatched to any gene: 8. The CDR3 sequence is CASSLDLAGLKNEQFF. The CDR3 bases are TGTGCCAGCAGCTTAGATCTAGCGGGCCTGAAAAATGAGCAGTTCTTC.

The chain is built from TRBV6-5 and TRBJ2-1; D not resolved. This CDR3 is built from 11 residues. Germline-derived CDR1 and CDR2 are MNHEY and SVGAGI. Trimming took off 10 bases at V and 5 bases at J, with 9 bases between the two ends. The CDR3 region is CATERDNEQFF. The CDR3 nucleotides read TGTGCCACGGAACGGGACAATGAGCAGTTCTTC.